One and the same sample provided the 29 T cell receptor beta chains below, sequenced in a study of neoadjuvant anti-PD-1 for oral cavity cancer (dated by TCRdb to the early 2020s). The time point label of this sample denotes: after neoadjuvant nivolumab, at surgical resection. The library came from the immunoSEQ multiplex PCR assay. TCRdb limited this immuneACCESS table to in-frame rearrangements with V and J called. A share of clones is missing; checked studies link under half to unresolved V genes, and the rest is unexplained. Within this sample are around 13,000 clones, with 67% of them counted one time only. In total, the top ten clones hold roughly 3% of the sample. The sample here was PBMCs, taken after nivolumab (anti-PD-1) treatment. The origin of the receptors is a person aged 35-79 years with oral cavity squamous cell carcinoma.

This sequence joins TRBV6-1 and TRBJ2-1; TRBD2 agrees at 11 bases. V lost 2 bases and J lost 3; bases outside the gene matches: 0. Germline assignment: CDR1 MNHNS and CDR2 SASEGT. This CDR3 has 15 residues. DNA for the CDR3: TGTGCCAGCAGTGAAACTAGCGGGGGCTACAATGAGCAGTTCTTC. Protein: CASSETSGGYNEQFF.

The chain carries TRBV9 and TRBJ1-1; D unresolved. Germline V gene sequence: CDR1 SGDLS, CDR2 YYNGEE. The CDR3 has 14 amino acids. V dropped 0 bases and J dropped 5 bases, with 11 bases sitting between them. The CDR3 sequence is CASSVGTTRTEAFF. DNA for the CDR3: TGTGCCAGCAGCGTAGGGACCACGAGAACTGAAGCTTTCTTT.

V gene TRBV5-1 combines with J gene TRBJ2-7, with D possibly matching TRBD1 (5 bases). The CDR3 covers 15 residues. The V end was cut by 0 bases, the J end by 2 bases, with 12 bases between. CDR1 SGHRS and CDR2 YFSETQ come from the germline V gene. This CDR3 reads CASSLEQGWAYEQYF. The CDR3 DNA is TGCGCCAGCAGCTTGGAGCAGGGATGGGCCTACGAGCAGTACTTC.

This clone appeared a single time. The chain employs TRBV6-1 and TRBJ1-2, with D maybe TRBD1 (6 bases). The CDR3 has 14 residues. The V gene lost 2 bases and the J gene lost 7 bases, with 14 bases spanning the gap. Germline loops: CDR1 MNHNS, CDR2 SASEGT. The CDR3 loop is CASSERYRDGGYTF. The DNA for the CDR3 is TGTGCCAGCAGTGAAAGGTACAGGGATGGTGGCTACACCTTC.

The chain carries TRBV27 and TRBJ2-7; D gene uncertain. V was shortened by 7 bases and J by 6 bases, with 4 bases between the two germline ends. Germline lookup yields CDR1 MNHEY and CDR2 SMNVEV (reference sequence). The length of the CDR3 is 9 residues. Here the CDR3 reads CASIREQYF. The CDR3 DNA follows: TGTGCCAGCATCCGCGAGCAGTACTTC.

This chain connects TRBV7-8 to TRBJ1-1, with D unclear. Germline lookup yields CDR1 SGHVS and CDR2 FQNEAQ. The V end lost 3 bases, the J end lost 3 bases, and 8 bases lay between the germline ends. The CDR3 sequence is 13 residues long. The CDR3 here is CASSLSGDTEAFF. The CDR3 bases are TGTGCCAGCAGCTTGTCAGGAGACACTGAAGCTTTCTTT.

This clone was observed a few times. The rearrangement joins TRBV7-9 to TRBJ2-7; 9 positions agree with TRBD2. In germline, CDR1 is SEHNR, CDR2 FQNEAQ (reference sequence). CDR3 length: 16 residues. Germline trimming cut 4 bases from V and 5 bases from J; bases unmatched to any gene: 12. CDR3 in DNA: TGTGCCAGCAGCTCCCTTGAGGCGGGAGGGAGGGACGAGCAGTACTTC. This encodes CASSSLEAGGRDEQYF.

The DNA of the CDR3 is TGCGCCAGCAGCGGATTAGCGGGATACCGAGATACGCAGTATTTT. It is translated as CASSGLAGYRDTQYF. The genes are TRBV5-1 and TRBJ2-3; 8 nucleotides align to TRBD2. The length of the CDR3 is 15 residues. Germline-derived CDR1 and CDR2 are SGHRS and YFSETQ. Unmatched junction bases numbered 9, after V lost 4 bases and J lost 5 bases.

Turning to this clone: One end of the junction is discordant with germline, which a read error may explain. The rearrangement links TRBV2 to TRBJ2-7, with TRBD2 matching over 15 bases. Germline assignment: CDR1 SNHLY and CDR2 FYNNEI. This CDR3 spans 16 amino acids. The CDR3 sequence: CASREGTSGGFYEQYF. The CDR3 bases are TGTGCCAGCAGAGAAGGGACTAGCGGGGGGTTCTACGAGCAGTACTTC. The whole variable domain, remainder taken from reference TRBV2 and TRBJ2-7, is EPEVTQTPSHQVTQMGQEVILRCVPISNHLYFYWYRQILGQKVEFLVSFYNNEISEKSEIFDDQFSVERPDGSNFTLKIRSTKLEDSAMYFCASREGTSGGFYEQYFGPGTRLTVT.

CDR3 sequence: CAISNTGPGNTEAFF. DNA of the CDR3: TGTGCCATCAGTAATACCGGGCCCGGAAACACTGAAGCTTTCTTT. The rearrangement joins TRBV10-3 to TRBJ1-1; D gene unclear. The CDR3 covers 15 residues. V lost 5 bases and J 2 bases, leaving 15 bases between the germline ends. The germline V gene has CDR1 ENHRY and CDR2 SYGVKD.

The chain uses TRBV4-1 and TRBJ2-5; 7 bases are a match to TRBD1. J gave up 2 bases and V 4 bases, and 4 bases lay outside the gene matches. This CDR3 is 14 amino acids long. CDR1 is MGHRA, CDR2 YSYEKL, per germline. The CDR3 DNA reads as TGCGCCAGCAGCCTAAGACAGGGTCAAGAGACCCAGTACTTC. Its translation: CASSLRQGQETQYF.

V and J are TRBV5-1 and TRBJ2-2; D uncertain. This CDR3 is built from 17 residues. The germline V and J ends were trimmed by 0 bases and 0 bases, with 12 bases remaining between them. Germline loops: CDR1 SGHRS, CDR2 YFSETQ. The CDR3 sequence: CASSLVMQGSNTGELFF. As DNA, the CDR3 is TGCGCCAGCAGCTTGGTCATGCAAGGGTCGAACACCGGGGAGCTGTTTTTT.

This clone was seen a few times. The chain combines TRBV15 with TRBJ2-7; 10 nucleotides align to TRBD1. This CDR3 is 16 amino acids long. CDR1 and CDR2 (germline): LNHNV, YYDKDF (reference sequence). The V segment lost 3 bases and the J segment 5 bases; nucleotides outside the gene matches: 10. The CDR3 reads CATSSAPTGGSHEQYF. The CDR3 DNA reads as TGTGCCACCAGCAGCGCGCCGACAGGGGGCTCGCACGAGCAGTACTTC.

This clone is a singleton in its sample. The V and J genes are TRBV10-3 and TRBJ1-3, with D perhaps TRBD1 (5 bases). CDR3 length: 15 residues. Trimming took 0 bases from V and 4 from J, leaving 10 bases between them. CDR1 is ENHRY and CDR2 is SYGVKD in the germline V gene. The CDR3 loop reads CAISESGGSGNTIYF. The CDR3 DNA sequence: TGTGCCATCAGTGAGTCCGGGGGAAGCGGAAACACCATATATTTT.

The table lists this clone with a count of one. The gene calls are TRBV9 and TRBJ2-5, with 9 nucleotides matching TRBD2. The CDR3 runs 15 residues. Germline trimming cut 6 bases from V and 5 bases from J; bases unmatched to any gene: 11. The germline V gene has CDR1 SGDLS and CDR2 YYNGEE. CDR3 protein: CASTLTSGFGETQYF. The CDR3 DNA reads TGTGCCAGCACCTTAACTAGCGGGTTCGGCGAGACCCAGTACTTC.

This clone was observed once. This chain connects TRBV5-1 to TRBJ1-1; 8 bases match TRBD1. Germline V lookup: CDR1 SGHRS, CDR2 YFSETQ. V was clipped by 4 bases and J by 4 bases; unmatched bases: 9. The CDR3 extends over 15 amino acids. Written as DNA, the CDR3 is TGCGCCAGCAGCGCGGATGGGACAGGTACCACTGAAGCTTTCTTT. This sequence encodes CASSADGTGTTEAFF.

The chain employs TRBV6-5 and TRBJ2-1; 9 positions agree with TRBD2. V lost 5 bases and J lost 11; bases outside the gene matches: 10. The CDR3 is 14 residues long. Germline V lookup: CDR1 MNHEY, CDR2 SVGAGI. This CDR3 reads CASSGFGLAGKQFF. The CDR3 nucleotides read TGTGCCAGCAGTGGTTTCGGCCTAGCGGGAAAGCAGTTCTTC.

The table lists this clone with a few counts. V usage is TRBV11-2 and J usage is TRBJ1-2; possible D gene TRBD1, 5 bases. Germline CDR1 SGHAT, CDR2 FQNNGV. The CDR3 loop spans 11 amino acids. Trimming left V 4 bases short and J 7 bases short, with 7 bases between. CDR3 region: CASSSGGGYTF. CDR3 DNA: TGTGCCAGCAGCTCGGGGGGTGGCTACACCTTC.

This clone was seen only once. The chain uses TRBV19 and TRBJ2-7, with D possibly TRBD2 on 6 matching bases. V was trimmed by 5 bases and J by 3 bases, leaving 14 bases between them. The CDR3 consists of 14 residues. The germline gives CDR1 LNHDA, CDR2 SQIVND (reference sequence). CDR3 bases: TGTGCCAGTAGTCCTGGGGGGTCCTACTACGAGCAGTACTTC. It translates to CASSPGGSYYEQYF.

The V call is TRBV11-1, the J call TRBJ2-1; perhaps TRBD2 as D (5 bases). The CDR3 is 11 residues long. The V and J ends lost 5 bases and 6 bases respectively, with 5 bases between them. Germline assignment: CDR1 SGHAT and CDR2 FQDESV (reference sequence). CDR3 nucleotides: TGTGCCAGCAGCCGGGGCAATGAGCAGTTCTTC. Translating gives CASSRGNEQFF.

There are a few counts of this clone. V usage is TRBV4-1 and J usage is TRBJ2-2, with D possibly being TRBD1 (6 bases). Deletions cut 4 bases from V and 1 base from J, with 10 bases between. CDR1 is MGHRA, CDR2 YSYEKL, per germline. This CDR3 comprises 15 residues. The DNA for the CDR3 is TGCGCCAGCAGCCTGGGACAAGTGAACACCGGGGAGCTGTTTTTT. Translating it yields CASSLGQVNTGELFF.

A few counts support this clone. V and J are TRBV2 and TRBJ1-1; D is possibly TRBD1 (6 bases). The CDR3 consists of 15 residues. V was trimmed by 0 bases and J by 2 bases, leaving 10 bases between them. Germline-derived CDR1 and CDR2 are SNHLY and FYNNEI. CDR3 DNA sequence: TGTGCCAGCAGTGAAGCCCGACAGGTAAACACTGAAGCTTTCTTT. Its translation is CASSEARQVNTEAFF. Looking up the rest from reference TRBV2 and TRBJ1-1 gives the full variable domain: EPEVTQTPSHQVTQMGQEVILRCVPISNHLYFYWYRQILGQKVEFLVSFYNNEISEKSEIFDDQFSVERPDGSNFTLKIRSTKLEDSAMYFCASSEARQVNTEAFFGQGTRLTVV.

This clone was counted only a few times. The chain carries TRBV18 and TRBJ1-2; D unclear. CDR1 is KGHSH, CDR2 LQKENI, per germline. This CDR3 comprises 13 residues. V was shortened by 5 bases and J by 4 bases, with 11 bases between the two germline ends. The CDR3 is CASSGPPSYGYTF. The CDR3 DNA reads TGTGCCAGCTCAGGTCCCCCGAGCTATGGCTACACCTTC.

This chain links TRBV27 with TRBJ2-2, with 10 nucleotides matching TRBD2. Germline V CDR1 and CDR2: MNHEY, SMNVEV (reference sequence). The CDR3 has 17 residues. Trimming at V came to 5 bases and at J to 7 bases, leaving 13 bases not matched to a gene. CDR3 sequence (DNA): TGTGCCAGCAGTATAAGCGGGAGGGCCGTATTTGACGGGGAGCTGTTTTTT. It translates to CASSISGRAVFDGELFF.

This clone qualifies as medium-sized. The rearrangement uses TRBV6-5 and TRBJ1-3; tentative D call: TRBD1 (5 bases). This CDR3 is built from 15 residues. From germline, CDR1 is MNHEY and CDR2 SVGAGI. V was cut by 5 bases and J by 0 bases, with 11 bases left in between. The CDR3 nucleotides are TGTGCCAGCAGTCGGGCGGGGCCCTCTGGAAACACCATATATTTT. Residues: CASSRAGPSGNTIYF.

This clone was seen a handful of times. V and J are TRBV15 and TRBJ2-7; 8 bases agree with TRBD2. The CDR3 contains 15 residues. The V gene's germline CDR1 is LNHNV and CDR2 YYDKDF (reference sequence). Unmatched junction bases numbered 4, after V lost 3 bases and J lost 0 bases. The CDR3 sequence is CATSSARGGSYEQYF. The CDR3 region has the DNA TGTGCCACCAGCAGCGCCCGGGGGGGCTCCTACGAGCAGTACTTC.

The V and J genes are TRBV29-1 and TRBJ1-1, with a tentative D call TRBD1 (5 bases). This CDR3 has 15 residues. V gave up 0 bases and J gave up 4 bases, with 15 bases separating them. Per the germline V gene, CDR1 is SQVTM and CDR2 is ANQGSEA. DNA for the CDR3: TGCAGCGTTGAAGACTCTGTGGGGGGGGGCACTGAAGCTTTCTTT. This translates into CSVEDSVGGGTEAFF.

The V and J genes are TRBV7-8 and TRBJ2-7; TRBD1 matches at 9 bases. Germline CDR1 is SGHVS and CDR2 is FQNEAQ. V dropped 8 bases and J dropped 1; count of bases not matched to a gene: 3. CDR3 size: 13 residues. The CDR3 protein is CASRTGVSYEQYF. Here the CDR3 DNA reads TGTGCCAGCCGGACAGGGGTTTCCTACGAGCAGTACTTC.

This clone showed up just a few times. The V and J genes are TRBV7-9 and TRBJ2-1; no firm D call. The germline V gene encodes CDR1 SEHNR and CDR2 FQNEAQ (reference sequence). The CDR3 spans 15 residues. V was clipped by 0 bases and J by 4 bases, with 10 bases between them. As DNA, the CDR3 is TGTGCCAGCAGCTTAGCGCAGGCTGGATACAATGAGCAGTTCTTC. Residues: CASSLAQAGYNEQFF.